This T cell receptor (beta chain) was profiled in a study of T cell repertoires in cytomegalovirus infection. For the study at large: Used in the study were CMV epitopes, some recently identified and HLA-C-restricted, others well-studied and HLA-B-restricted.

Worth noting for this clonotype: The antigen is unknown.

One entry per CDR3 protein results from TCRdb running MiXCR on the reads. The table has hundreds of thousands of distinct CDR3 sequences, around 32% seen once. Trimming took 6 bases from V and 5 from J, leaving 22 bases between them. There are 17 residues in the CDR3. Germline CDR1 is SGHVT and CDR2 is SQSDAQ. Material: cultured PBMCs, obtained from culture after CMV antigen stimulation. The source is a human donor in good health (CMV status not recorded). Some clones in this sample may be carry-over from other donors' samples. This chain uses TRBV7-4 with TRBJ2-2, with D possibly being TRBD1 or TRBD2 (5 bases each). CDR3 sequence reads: CASRLLGEGHPTGELFF. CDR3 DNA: TGTGCCAGCAGATTATTGGGGGAAGGACACCCGACCGGGGAGCTGTTTTTT. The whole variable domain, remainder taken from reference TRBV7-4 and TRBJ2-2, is GAGVSQSPRYKVAKRGRDVALRCDSISGHVTLYWYRQTLGQGSEVLTYSQSDAQRDKSGRPSGRFSAERPERSVSTLKIQRTEQGDSAVYLCASRLLGEGHPTGELFFGEGSRLTVL.